The 18 T cell receptor beta chains in this list originate from one sample, sequenced in a study of chemoradiotherapy in HPV16-positive cancers. Data came from immunoSEQ multiplex PCR; TCRdb stores just in-frame clones and leaves some out. The profile covers around 7,200 clones, with 82% appearing a single time and 5% to 7% taken by the ten largest. Here the sequenced sample was tumor tissue, taken from a patient who underwent chemoradiotherapy. The receptors originated from a human donor with HPV-associated anogenital cancer.

V is TRBV7-1 and J is TRBJ2-6; no firm D call. TRBV7-1 is an ORF for which the function is uncertain. The CDR3 runs to 16 residues. The V and J ends lost 4 bases and 5 bases respectively, with 15 bases between them. The CDR3 sequence: CASSYRTQSRANVLTF. Written as DNA, the CDR3 is TGTGCCAGCAGCTATAGAACACAAAGTCGGGCCAACGTCCTGACTTTC.

The V call is TRBV18, the J call TRBJ2-5; TRBD2 aligns across 8 bases. The J segment lost 2 bases and the V segment lost 3 bases, leaving 5 bases of the junction unmatched. The CDR3 is made up of 15 amino acids. Germline CDR1 and CDR2: KGHSH and LQKENI. In nucleotides, the CDR3 is TGTGCCAGCTCACCTCAAGCGGGGGATCAAGAGACCCAGTACTTC. Its translation: CASSPQAGDQETQYF.

This clone has just one count. This sequence joins TRBV19 and TRBJ2-2, with D possibly being TRBD1 or TRBD2 (7 bases each). The CDR3 sequence is 15 residues long. Trimming removed 5 bases at V and 7 bases at J, with 17 bases between. From germline, CDR1 is LNHDA and CDR2 SQIVND (reference sequence). The CDR3: CASSPTPGGGGELFF. CDR3 sequence (DNA): TGTGCCAGTAGTCCAACCCCAGGGGGGGGCGGGGAGCTGTTTTTT.

V and J are TRBV10-3 and TRBJ2-5; TRBD2 matches at 14 bases. Trimming cost V 2 bases and J 2 bases; bases outside gene matches: 4. The CDR3 runs 17 residues. Germline CDR1 ENHRY, CDR2 SYGVKD. CDR3 region: CAISEGWTSGGQETQYF. The CDR3 DNA sequence: TGTGCCATCAGTGAGGGGTGGACTAGCGGGGGGCAAGAGACCCAGTACTTC.

The chain uses TRBV5-1 and TRBJ2-1; 12 nucleotides line up with TRBD2. Germline CDR1 reads SGHRS; CDR2 reads YFSETQ. This CDR3 region has 17 residues. With V trimmed by 0 bases and J by 5 bases, 6 bases remained unmatched. The CDR3 DNA follows: TGCGCCAGCAGCTTGGGATCACTAGCGGGGGGCCACAATGAGCAGTTCTTC. It translates to CASSLGSLAGGHNEQFF.

This chain uses TRBV4-1 with TRBJ1-3; no reliable D call. This CDR3 region has 14 residues. Per germline, CDR1 MGHRA and CDR2 YSYEKL. Between the trimmed V and J ends, which lost 3 bases and 0 bases, there was a span of 6 bases. CDR3 in amino acids: CASSQPTSGNTIYF. The CDR3 bases are TGCGCCAGCAGCCAGCCTACCTCTGGAAACACCATATATTTT.

The chain is built from TRBV10-1 and TRBJ1-4, with TRBD1 matching over 8 bases. Trimming removed 6 bases from V and 7 bases from J; junction bases left unmatched: 4. The CDR3 consists of 13 residues. Germline CDR1 WNHNN, CDR2 SYGVQD (reference sequence). CDR3 loop: CASSSGQGEKLFF. In DNA, the CDR3 is TGCGCCAGCAGCTCCGGACAGGGTGAAAAACTGTTTTTT.

The rearrangement links TRBV11-2 to TRBJ1-1, with 8 bases identical to TRBD1. This CDR3 is built from 15 residues. The germline V gene encodes CDR1 SGHAT and CDR2 FQNNGV. The V and J ends lost 1 base and 6 bases, in that order; junction bases with no gene match: 7. CDR3 DNA sequence: TGTGCCAGCAGCTTAGGGCCAGGGGGCAGCGCTGAAGCTTTCTTT. The encoded protein is CASSLGPGGSAEAFF. The entire variable domain, with the rest obtained from reference TRBV11-2 and TRBJ1-1, is as follows: EAGVAQSPRYKIIEKRQSVAFWCNPISGHATLYWYQQILGQGPKLLIQFQNNGVVDDSQLPKDRFSAERLKGVDSTLKIQPAKLEDSAVYLCASSLGPGGSAEAFFGQGTRLTVV.

The chain couples TRBV4-2 to TRBJ2-4; maybe TRBD1 (5 bases). The V gene lost 0 bases and the J gene lost 2 bases, with 8 bases spanning the gap. Germline values: CDR1 LGHNA, CDR2 YNFKEQ. CDR3 size: 15 residues. The CDR3 spells CASSQDRVPKNIQYF. The DNA for the CDR3 is TGTGCCAGCAGCCAAGACAGGGTCCCCAAAAACATTCAGTACTTC.

The chain recombines TRBV4-1 with TRBJ2-5; weak D call: TRBD2 (6 bases). The V end was cut by 0 bases, the J end by 5 bases, with 16 bases between. Germline V lookup: CDR1 MGHRA, CDR2 YSYEKL. This CDR3 has 16 amino acids. The CDR3, as DNA: TGCGCCAGCAGCCAAGAGATGCGGGGAACGGGGGAGACCCAGTACTTC. As protein: CASSQEMRGTGETQYF.

V is TRBV5-6 and J is TRBJ2-5, with D possibly being TRBD1 (7 bases). The length of the CDR3 is 15 residues. The germline V gene has CDR1 SGHDT and CDR2 YYEEEE. Trimming left V 3 bases short and J 2 bases short, with 14 bases between. DNA for the CDR3: TGTGCCAGCAGCTCCCTTCAGGGGGGACAAGAGACCCAGTACTTC. Translating it yields CASSSLQGGQETQYF.

V and J are TRBV18 and TRBJ1-1; 7 nucleotides match TRBD1. The CDR3 length is 16 residues. J lost 1 base, V lost 0 bases, and 5 bases had no gene match. Germline V lookup: CDR1 KGHSH, CDR2 LQKENI. The CDR3 DNA is TGTGCCAGCTCACCACCGTCGACAGGGTCGAACACTGAAGCTTTCTTT. It specifies CASSPPSTGSNTEAFF.

The chain links TRBV12-5 to TRBJ1-3; D perhaps matches TRBD1 (5 bases). The CDR3 runs 12 residues. The V end was cut by 3 bases, the J end by 7 bases, with 7 bases between. Germline CDR1 LGHNT, CDR2 FRNRAP. Here the CDR3 DNA reads TGTGCTAGTGGTTTCGGGGACAACACCATATATTTT. It specifies CASGFGDNTIYF.

This rearrangement joins TRBV6-8 to TRBJ1-1; D is undetermined. V was clipped by 0 bases and J by 3 bases, with 14 bases between them. The CDR3 has 16 residues. Germline V CDR1 and CDR2: MNHGY, SAAAGT. The CDR3 reads CASSYSMAEAYTEAFF. CDR3 sequence (DNA): TGTGCCAGCAGTTACTCGATGGCAGAAGCCTACACTGAAGCTTTCTTT.

The gene calls are TRBV4-2 and TRBJ2-1, with TRBD2 matching 9 bases. Germline CDR1 LGHNA, CDR2 YNFKEQ. V was clipped by 3 bases and J by 8 bases; unmatched bases: 11. CDR3 length: 16 amino acids. Here the CDR3 reads CASSQTGTSHRYEQFF. Written as DNA, the CDR3 is TGTGCCAGCAGCCAGACCGGGACTAGCCACCGCTATGAGCAGTTCTTC.

J is TRBJ2-2 and V is TRBV28; D unclear. CDR3 length equals 11 residues. V gave up 11 bases and J gave up 5 bases, with 9 bases separating them. Germline-derived CDR1 and CDR2 are MDHEN and SYDVKM. In nucleotides, the CDR3 is TGTGCCGCCCAGAGGACCGGGGAGCTGTTTTTT. This encodes CAAQRTGELFF. The entire variable domain, with the rest obtained from reference TRBV28 and TRBJ2-2, is as follows: DVKVTQSSRYLVKRTGEKVFLECVQDMDHENMFWYRQDPGLGLRLIYFSYDVKMKEKGDIPEGYSVSREKKERFSLILESASTNQTSMYLCAAQRTGELFFGEGSRLTVL.

This clone has only a few counts. The chain combines TRBV2 with TRBJ2-1; D call uncertain. Between the trimmed V and J ends, which lost 8 bases and 4 bases, there was a span of 15 bases. Per germline, CDR1 SNHLY and CDR2 FYNNEI. CDR3 length: 14 residues. As DNA, the CDR3 is TGTGCCAGCCAGACCTATCCCATTTACAATGAGCAGTTCTTC. It yields the protein CASQTYPIYNEQFF.

The V and J genes are TRBV10-3 and TRBJ1-3; D not certain. The V end lost 8 bases, the J end lost 2 bases, and 10 bases lay between the germline ends. CDR3 length: 13 residues. Germline V lookup: CDR1 ENHRY, CDR2 SYGVKD. CDR3 region: CAISLGAGNTIYF. CDR3 DNA sequence: TGTGCCATCTCCCTGGGAGCTGGAAACACCATATATTTT.